Presented here are 15 T cell receptor beta chains from one specimen sequenced in a study of T-cell reconstitution after alpha-beta-depleted transplantation in children (dated by TCRdb to about 2016). The treatment or condition tag for this specimen amounts to: allogeneic hematopoietic cell transplantation with graft depleted of TCRalphabeta T cells and CD19 B cells. Library creation used PCR. For sequencing, an Illumina HiSeq 2500 was employed. TCR libraries were prepared with molecular barcoding, using unique molecular identifiers to normalize TCRbeta repertoire quantification. TCRdb passed the public sequencing reads through fastp at Q25 and MiXCR, retaining productive beta sequences. Merged by CDR3 protein, the rows form single entries marked with the most common genes and DNA. This sample has a few hundred thousand distinct CDR3 sequences in its table, and roughly a quarter of those were observed once. The ten most abundant clones make up 35% to 40% of the sample.

Sequenced here: PBMCs, sampled before TCRalphabeta/CD19-depleted stem cell transplant. The receptors stem from a boy under two years old with Wiskott-Aldrich syndrome, due to receive a stem cell transplant.

This clonotype was detected a few times. The chain recombines TRBV10-2 with TRBJ1-2; the D gene is possibly TRBD1 (6 bases). V dropped 2 bases and J dropped 0 bases, with 10 bases sitting between them. Germline assignment: CDR1 WSHSY and CDR2 SAAADI. This CDR3 is built from 15 residues. The chain's CDR3 is CASSEPDSSNYGYTF. CDR3 coding DNA: TGCGCCAGCAGTGAGCCGGACAGTTCTAACTATGGCTACACCTTC.

The CDR3 nucleotides read TGTGCCAGCAGTAAAACGGGACTAACCCTGCGCTCCTACAATGAGCAGTTCTTC. Protein: CASSKTGLTLRSYNEQFF. V usage is TRBV12-3 or TRBV12-4 and J usage is TRBJ2-1; 7 bases map to TRBD2. The trim removed 5 bases at V and 0 bases at J, leaving 13 bases unmatched. This CDR3 comprises 18 residues.

This chain connects TRBV18 to TRBJ1-1; D ambiguous. V lost 2 bases, J lost 1 base, and 11 bases lay in between. Per germline, CDR1 KGHSH and CDR2 LQKENI. This CDR3 contains 15 residues. The CDR3 coding sequence is TGTGCCAGCTCACCAAAAGGGATACAGAACACTGAAGCTTTCTTT. Residues: CASSPKGIQNTEAFF.

This clonotype was counted many times. J is TRBJ1-2 and V is TRBV24-1, with TRBD1 identical over 10 bases. V dropped 4 bases and J dropped 2; count of bases not matched to a gene: 3. Germline V lookup: CDR1 KGHDR, CDR2 SFDVKD. The CDR3 loop spans 15 amino acids. In nucleotides, the CDR3 is TGTGCCACCAGTGACTCGGGACAGGGGAACTATGGCTACACCTTC. This translates into CATSDSGQGNYGYTF.

The V gene is TRBV27, the J gene TRBJ1-5, with D uncertain. The germline V gene has CDR1 MNHEY and CDR2 SMNVEV (reference sequence). The V gene lost 3 bases and the J gene lost 2 bases, with 11 bases spanning the gap. CDR3 length equals 15 residues. The CDR3 bases are TGTGCCAGCAGTTTGACATCCGGGGGCAATCAGCCCCAGCATTTT. This gives the protein CASSLTSGGNQPQHF.

This clonotype was detected a few times. The chain carries TRBV7-2 and TRBJ2-1, with a weak D call TRBD1 (6 bases). The CDR3 is made up of 14 amino acids. Germline V gene lookup returns CDR1 SGHTA and CDR2 FQGNSA. The V gene lost 1 base and the J gene lost 5 bases, with 9 bases spanning the gap. The CDR3 sequence is CASSLVPGDNEQFF. The CDR3 DNA reads TGTGCCAGCAGCTTAGTCCCAGGGGACAATGAGCAGTTCTTC.

This clonotype was counted only a few times. CDR3 residues: CAISEFDRANQPQHF. The DNA for the CDR3 is TGTGCCATCAGTGAGTTCGACAGGGCCAATCAGCCCCAGCATTTT. This chain links TRBV10-3 with TRBJ1-5; 7 bases fit TRBD1. The CDR3 is 15 residues long. V was clipped by 1 base and J by 3 bases; unmatched bases: 3. The germline gives CDR1 ENHRY, CDR2 SYGVKD.

This clonotype has more than one count but fewer than ten. This chain uses TRBV7-2 with TRBJ1-5; possibly TRBD1 for D (6 bases). V gave up 3 bases and J gave up 3 bases, with 12 bases separating them. CDR3 length: 15 residues. Germline CDR1 is SGHTA and CDR2 is FQGNSA. CDR3 loop: CASSFRGGLNQPQHF. The CDR3 region has the DNA TGTGCCAGCAGCTTTAGGGGGGGGCTCAATCAGCCCCAGCATTTT.

The chain couples TRBV5-1 to TRBJ1-6; tentatively, D is TRBD1 (6 bases). The V and J ends lost 4 bases and 3 bases respectively, with 11 bases between them. Germline CDR1 is SGHRS and CDR2 is YFSETQ. CDR3 length: 15 amino acids. As DNA, the CDR3 is TGCGCCAGCAGCGCGGACAGAGTCTATAATTCACCCCTCCACTTT. It is translated as CASSADRVYNSPLHF.

V gene TRBV12-3 or TRBV12-4 combines with J gene TRBJ2-3, with TRBD2 as a possible D gene (5 bases). The CDR3 runs to 14 residues. V was cut by 3 bases and J by 2 bases, with 9 bases left in between. Here the CDR3 DNA reads TGTGCCAGCAGTTTGATCCGGGACACAGATACGCAGTATTTT. It specifies CASSLIRDTDTQYF.

The chain employs TRBV6-1 and TRBJ2-7, with 8 bases fitting TRBD2. Germline trimming cut 7 bases from V and 2 bases from J; bases unmatched to any gene: 10. CDR3 size: 15 residues. CDR1 MNHNS and CDR2 SASEGT come from the germline V gene. The CDR3 DNA reads TGTGCCAGCAAAAACAAAGCGGGAGTAACCTACGAGCAGTACTTC. Translated: CASKNKAGVTYEQYF.

V usage is TRBV21-1 and J usage is TRBJ2-7; TRBD1, the table's D call, was not compared with the DNA. TRBV21-1 is listed as a pseudogene. There are 19 residues in the CDR3. DNA for the CDR3: TGTGCCAGCAGCAAAAAACCAGGGGGCGCGGTCCCGTTTTCCTACGAGCAGTACTTC. Encoded protein: CASSKKPGGAVPFSYEQYF.

There are a few counts of this clonotype. V gene TRBV5-1 combines with J gene TRBJ2-3; 12 bases line up with TRBD2. Trimming took 5 bases from V and 5 from J; bases not matched to a gene: 6. The CDR3 loop spans 15 amino acids. Germline assignment: CDR1 SGHRS and CDR2 YFSETQ. The CDR3 is CASSFGLAGLDTQYF. The CDR3 DNA sequence: TGCGCCAGCAGTTTTGGACTAGCGGGACTAGATACGCAGTATTTT.

This rearrangement joins TRBV5-1 to TRBJ1-5; 7 bases are a match to TRBD1. CDR3 size: 15 residues. Germline values: CDR1 SGHRS, CDR2 YFSETQ. V lost 0 bases, J lost 6 bases, and 6 bases stayed unmatched. The DNA for the CDR3 is TGCGCCAGCAGCTTGGACTGGACAGGCGGTCAGCCCCAGCATTTT. Encoded protein: CASSLDWTGGQPQHF.

In this sample, this clonotype turned up many times. This chain connects TRBV7-6 to TRBJ1-4, with a tentative D call TRBD1 (5 bases). The CDR3 is made up of 16 amino acids. Germline CDR1 is SGHVS and CDR2 is FNYEAQ. Trimming stripped 5 bases from V and 5 bases from J, with 18 bases between. The CDR3 is CASSKGPAGWNEKLFF. Here the CDR3 DNA reads TGTGCCAGCAGCAAAGGACCGGCAGGGTGGAATGAAAAACTGTTTTTT.